The entry below gives a single T cell receptor beta chain sequence along with its context. The antigen remains unidentified. The PCR used 60 Vbeta and 13 Jbeta primers. TCRdb's copy holds only in-frame clones and misses some; the assay was immunoSEQ multiplex PCR. The repertoire holds roughly 110,000 clones, with roughly three quarters as singletons. These data are taken from a study of cytomegalovirus exposure and HLA in healthy donors. Study-level background: Sequencing of about 179 million T cells in an earlier analysis found 100 million or so unique TCR beta sequences.

CDR1 and CDR2 from the germline V gene are SGHNT and YYREEE (reference sequence). This CDR3 comprises 15 residues. The V and J ends lost 4 bases and 2 bases respectively, with 16 bases between them. Study-level results: Most subjects had HLA-A and HLA-B alleles reportedly predicted accurately by TCR beta sequences. Fewer N-insertions (relative to the approximately 670-donor mean) were reportedly seen in an Asian-associated ancestry cluster in a later analysis. The investigators catalogued some 150 TCR beta chains as cytomegalovirus-associated.

This receptor was identified in a middle-aged woman in good health and CMV-seropositive. This rearrangement joins TRBV5-4 to TRBJ2-7, with D possibly being TRBD1 (6 bases). Material for sequencing was PBMCs. The CDR3 reads CASSTRQVGTYEQYF. The CDR3 DNA follows: TGTGCCAGCAGCACACGACAGGTTGGGACCTACGAGCAGTACTTC.